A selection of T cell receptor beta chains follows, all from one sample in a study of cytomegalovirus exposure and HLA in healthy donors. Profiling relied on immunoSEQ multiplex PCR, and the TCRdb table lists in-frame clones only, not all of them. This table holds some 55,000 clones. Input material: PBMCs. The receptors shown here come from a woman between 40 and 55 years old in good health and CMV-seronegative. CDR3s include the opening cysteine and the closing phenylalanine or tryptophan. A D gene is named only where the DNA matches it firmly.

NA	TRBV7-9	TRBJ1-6	TGTGCCAGCAGCGTGAGCGGGCCGAGCAATTCACCCCTCCACTTT	CASSVSGPSNSPLHF
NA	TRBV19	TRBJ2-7	TGTGCCAGTAGTATAAGGGGAAGTGGGCACGTCTACGAGCAGTACTTC	CASSIRGSGHVYEQYF
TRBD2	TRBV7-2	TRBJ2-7	TGTGCCAGCAGCCGCCCCGGGACTAGCGTTACCGAGCAGTACTTC	CASSRPGTSVTEQYF
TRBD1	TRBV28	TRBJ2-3	TGTGCCAGCAGACCCGACAGGGGTTCGGCAGATACGCAGTATTTT	CASRPDRGSADTQYF
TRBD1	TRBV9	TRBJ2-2	TGTGCCAGCAGCGTAATGGGACAGGGTTACCCCGGGGAGCTGTTTTTT	CASSVMGQGYPGELFF
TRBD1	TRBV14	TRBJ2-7	TGTGCCAGCAGCCAAATGGACAGGGGAGGGTACGAGCAGTACTTC	CASSQMDRGGYEQYF
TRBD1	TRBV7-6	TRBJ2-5	TGTGCCAGCAGCCCTACATCGGGTACAGGGGCGGAGACCCAGTACTTC	CASSPTSGTGAETQYF
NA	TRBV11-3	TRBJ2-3	TGTGCCAGCAGCTTCCACACAGATACGCAGTATTTT	CASSFHTDTQYF
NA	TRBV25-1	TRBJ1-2	TGTGCCAGCAGCACAGGGCTGTATGGCTACACCTTC	CASSTGLYGYTF
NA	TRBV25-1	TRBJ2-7	TGTGCCAGCAGTGAATTCGGAGGGGCCAACGAGCAGTACTTC	CASSEFGGANEQYF
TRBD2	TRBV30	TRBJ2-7	TGTGCCTGGTCTGTAGCGGGGGGCGCCTACGAGCAGTACTTC	CAWSVAGGAYEQYF
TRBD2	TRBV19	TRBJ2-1	TGTGCCAGTGAACTAGCGGAGGGGTACAATGAGCAGTTCTTC	CASELAEGYNEQFF
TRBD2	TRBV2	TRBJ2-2	TGTGCCAGCACCCCTGGGACTAGCGGTACCGGGGAGCTGTTTTTT	CASTPGTSGTGELFF
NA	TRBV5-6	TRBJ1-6	TGTGCCAGCAGCTTGGAGACGGCTAGCTCCTATAATTCACCCCTACACTTT	CASSLETASSYNSPLHF
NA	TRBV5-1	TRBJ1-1	TGCGCCAGCACCAGCGGACAGCCTAACACTGAAGCTTTCTTT	CASTSGQPNTEAFF
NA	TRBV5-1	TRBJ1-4	TGCGCCAGCAGCTTAAACAGGGAAGGGAATGAAAAACTGTTTTTT	CASSLNREGNEKLFF
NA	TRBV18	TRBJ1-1	TGTGCCAGCTCATCGCAAAGTACAGGGTCGGCTGAAGCTTTCTTT	CASSSQSTGSAEAFF
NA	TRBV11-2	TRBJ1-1	TGTGCCAGCAGCGTCCTTAGAGGTTCTGAAGCTTTCTTT	CASSVLRGSEAFF